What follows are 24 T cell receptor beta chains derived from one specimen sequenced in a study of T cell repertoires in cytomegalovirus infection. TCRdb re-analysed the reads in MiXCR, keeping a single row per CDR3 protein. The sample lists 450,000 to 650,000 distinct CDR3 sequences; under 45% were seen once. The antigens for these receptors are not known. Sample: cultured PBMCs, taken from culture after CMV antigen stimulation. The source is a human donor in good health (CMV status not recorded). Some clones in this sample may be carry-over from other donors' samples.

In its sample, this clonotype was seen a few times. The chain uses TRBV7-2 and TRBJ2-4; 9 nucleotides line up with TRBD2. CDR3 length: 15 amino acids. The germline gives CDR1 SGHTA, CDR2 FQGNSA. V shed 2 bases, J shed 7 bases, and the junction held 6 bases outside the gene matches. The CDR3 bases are TGTGCCAGCAGCTTACAGCTAGCGGGGTCGAACATTCAGTACTTC. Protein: CASSLQLAGSNIQYF.

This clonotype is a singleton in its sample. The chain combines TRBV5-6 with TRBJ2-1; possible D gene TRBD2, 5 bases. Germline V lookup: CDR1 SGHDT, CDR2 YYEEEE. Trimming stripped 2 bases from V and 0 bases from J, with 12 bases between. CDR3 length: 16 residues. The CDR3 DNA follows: TGTGCCAGCAGCTTCTATAGGACTTCCTCCTACAATGAGCAGTTCTTC. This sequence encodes CASSFYRTSSYNEQFF.

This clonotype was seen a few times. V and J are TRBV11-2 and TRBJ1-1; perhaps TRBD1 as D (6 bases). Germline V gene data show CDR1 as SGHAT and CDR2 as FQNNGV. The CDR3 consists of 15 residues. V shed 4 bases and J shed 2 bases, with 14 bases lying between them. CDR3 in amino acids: CASSWERGLNTEAFF. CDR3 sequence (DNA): TGTGCCAGCAGCTGGGAACGGGGGCTAAACACTGAAGCTTTCTTT.

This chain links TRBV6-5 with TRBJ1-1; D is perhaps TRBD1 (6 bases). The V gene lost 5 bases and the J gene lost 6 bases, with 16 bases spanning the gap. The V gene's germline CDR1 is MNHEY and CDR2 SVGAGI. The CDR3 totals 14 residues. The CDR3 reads CASSRTTGRAEAFF. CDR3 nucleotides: TGTGCCAGCAGTCGAACAACAGGGAGGGCTGAAGCTTTCTTT.

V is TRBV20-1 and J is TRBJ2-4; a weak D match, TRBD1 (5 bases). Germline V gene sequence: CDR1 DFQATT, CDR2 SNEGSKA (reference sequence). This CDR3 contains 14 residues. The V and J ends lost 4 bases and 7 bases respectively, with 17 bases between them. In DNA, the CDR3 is TGCAGTGCTACGGACGCCCCAGGGCCCAACATTCAGTACTTC. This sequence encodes CSATDAPGPNIQYF.

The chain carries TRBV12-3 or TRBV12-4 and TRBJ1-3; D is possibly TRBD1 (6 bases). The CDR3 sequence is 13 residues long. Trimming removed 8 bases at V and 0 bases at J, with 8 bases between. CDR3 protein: CASLGGSGNTIYF. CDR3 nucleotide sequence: TGTGCCAGCTTAGGGGGCTCTGGAAACACCATATATTTT.

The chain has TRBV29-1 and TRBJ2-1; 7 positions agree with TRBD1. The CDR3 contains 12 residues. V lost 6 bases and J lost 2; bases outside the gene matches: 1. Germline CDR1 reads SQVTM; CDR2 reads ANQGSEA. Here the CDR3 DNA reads TGCAGCGTAGGGGGCGCCTACAATGAGCAGTTCTTC. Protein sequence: CSVGGAYNEQFF.

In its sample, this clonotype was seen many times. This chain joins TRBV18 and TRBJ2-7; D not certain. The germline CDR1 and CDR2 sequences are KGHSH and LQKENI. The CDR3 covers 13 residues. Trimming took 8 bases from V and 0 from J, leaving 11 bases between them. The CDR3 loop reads CASSPPGSYEQYF. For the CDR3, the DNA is TGTGCCAGCAGCCCCCCGGGCTCCTACGAGCAGTACTTC. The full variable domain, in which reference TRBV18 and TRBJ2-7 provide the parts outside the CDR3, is NAGVMQNPRHLVRRRGQEARLRCSPMKGHSHVYWYRQLPEEGLKFMVYLQKENIIDESGMPKERFSAEFPKEGPSILRIQQVVRGDSAAYFCASSPPGSYEQYFGPGTRLTVT.

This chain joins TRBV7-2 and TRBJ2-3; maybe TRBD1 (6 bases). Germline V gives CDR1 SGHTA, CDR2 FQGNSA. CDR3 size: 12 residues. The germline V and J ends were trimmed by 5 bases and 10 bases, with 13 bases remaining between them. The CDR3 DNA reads TGTGCCAGCAGCCTACCGGGACAACCGCAGTATTTT. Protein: CASSLPGQPQYF.

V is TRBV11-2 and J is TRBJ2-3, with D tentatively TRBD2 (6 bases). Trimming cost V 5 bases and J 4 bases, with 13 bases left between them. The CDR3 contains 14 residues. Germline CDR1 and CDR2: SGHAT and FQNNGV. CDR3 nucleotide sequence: TGTGCCAGCAGCCGCATGCGGGAAGCAGATACGCAGTATTTT. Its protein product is CASSRMREADTQYF.

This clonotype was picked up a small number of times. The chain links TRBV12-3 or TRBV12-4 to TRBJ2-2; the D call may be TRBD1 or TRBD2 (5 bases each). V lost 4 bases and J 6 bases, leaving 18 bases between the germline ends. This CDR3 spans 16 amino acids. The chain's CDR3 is CASSWDLRQVSGELFF. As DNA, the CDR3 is TGTGCCAGCAGTTGGGACCTACGGCAAGTATCCGGGGAGCTGTTTTTT.

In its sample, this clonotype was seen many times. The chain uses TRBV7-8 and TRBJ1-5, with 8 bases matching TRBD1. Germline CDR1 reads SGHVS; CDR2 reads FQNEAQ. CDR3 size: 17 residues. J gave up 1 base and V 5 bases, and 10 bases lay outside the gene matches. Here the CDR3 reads CASSVESGGRSNQPQHF. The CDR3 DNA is TGTGCCAGCAGCGTAGAATCAGGGGGCAGGAGCAATCAGCCCCAGCATTTT. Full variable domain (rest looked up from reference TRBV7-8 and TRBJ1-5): GAGVSQSPRYKVAKRGQDVALRCDPISGHVSLFWYQQALGQGPEFLTYFQNEAQLDKSGLPSDRFFAERPEGSVSTLKIQRTQQEDSAVYLCASSVESGGRSNQPQHFGDGTRLSIL.

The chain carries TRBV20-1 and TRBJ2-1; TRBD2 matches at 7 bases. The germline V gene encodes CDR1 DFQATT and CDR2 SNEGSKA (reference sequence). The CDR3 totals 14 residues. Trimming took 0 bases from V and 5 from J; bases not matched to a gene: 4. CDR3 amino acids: CSARDPSGDNEQFF. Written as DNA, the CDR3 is TGCAGTGCTAGAGACCCTAGCGGAGACAATGAGCAGTTCTTC.

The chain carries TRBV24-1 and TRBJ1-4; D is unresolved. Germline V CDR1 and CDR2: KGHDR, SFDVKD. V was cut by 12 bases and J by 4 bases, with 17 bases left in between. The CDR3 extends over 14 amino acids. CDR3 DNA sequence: TGTGCCGAGGCCCCTGACGGGAATAATGAAAAACTGTTTTTT. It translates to CAEAPDGNNEKLFF.

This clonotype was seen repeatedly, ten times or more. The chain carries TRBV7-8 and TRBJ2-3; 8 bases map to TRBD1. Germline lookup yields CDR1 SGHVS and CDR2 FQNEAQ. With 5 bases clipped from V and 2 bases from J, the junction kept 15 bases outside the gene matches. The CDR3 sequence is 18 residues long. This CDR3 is CASSLRTGQSTFTDTQYF. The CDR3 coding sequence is TGTGCCAGCAGCCTCCGGACAGGGCAGTCAACTTTCACAGATACGCAGTATTTT.

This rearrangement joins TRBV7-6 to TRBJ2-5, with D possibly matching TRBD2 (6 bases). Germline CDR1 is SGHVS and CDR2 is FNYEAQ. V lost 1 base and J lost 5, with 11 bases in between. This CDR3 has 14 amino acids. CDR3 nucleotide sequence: TGTGCCAGCAGCTTAGAATGGGGGGTGGAGACCCAGTACTTC. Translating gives CASSLEWGVETQYF. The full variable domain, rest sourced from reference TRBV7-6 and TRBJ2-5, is GAGVSQSPRYKVTKRGQDVALRCDPISGHVSLYWYRQALGQGPEFLTYFNYEAQQDKSGLPNDRFSAERPEGSISTLTIQRTEQRDSAMYRCASSLEWGVETQYFGPGTRLLVL.

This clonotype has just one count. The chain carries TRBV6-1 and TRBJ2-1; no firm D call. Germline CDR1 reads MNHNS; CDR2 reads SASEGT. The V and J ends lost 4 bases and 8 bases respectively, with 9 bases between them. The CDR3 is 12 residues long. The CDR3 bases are TGTGCCAGCAGTGGGGGTTCCTATGAGCAGTTCTTC. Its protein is CASSGGSYEQFF.

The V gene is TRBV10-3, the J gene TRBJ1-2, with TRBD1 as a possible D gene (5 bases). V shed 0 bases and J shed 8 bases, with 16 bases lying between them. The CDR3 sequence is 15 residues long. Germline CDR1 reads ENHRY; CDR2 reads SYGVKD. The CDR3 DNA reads TGTGCCATCAGTGAGTCGGACGGGGAGAGGGGCGGCTACACCTTC. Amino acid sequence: CAISESDGERGGYTF.

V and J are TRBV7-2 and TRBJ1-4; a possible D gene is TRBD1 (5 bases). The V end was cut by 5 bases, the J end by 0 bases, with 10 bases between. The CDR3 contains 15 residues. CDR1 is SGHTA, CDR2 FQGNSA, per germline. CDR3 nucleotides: TGTGCCAGCAGCCGGTGGGGGACAACTAATGAAAAACTGTTTTTT. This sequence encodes CASSRWGTTNEKLFF.

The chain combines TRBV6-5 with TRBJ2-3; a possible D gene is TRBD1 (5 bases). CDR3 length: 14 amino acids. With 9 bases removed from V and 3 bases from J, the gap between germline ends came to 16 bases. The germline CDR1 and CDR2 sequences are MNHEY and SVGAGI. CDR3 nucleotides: TGTGCCAGTACAACAGGTGTTGGAACAGATACGCAGTATTTT. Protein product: CASTTGVGTDTQYF.

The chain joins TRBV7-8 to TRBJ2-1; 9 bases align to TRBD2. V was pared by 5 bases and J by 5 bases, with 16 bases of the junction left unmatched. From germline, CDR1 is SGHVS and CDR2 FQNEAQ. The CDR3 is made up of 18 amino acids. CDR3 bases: TGTGCCAGCAGCCTACGGGTCCAGCGGGGGGCAACACACAATGAGCAGTTCTTC. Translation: CASSLRVQRGATHNEQFF.

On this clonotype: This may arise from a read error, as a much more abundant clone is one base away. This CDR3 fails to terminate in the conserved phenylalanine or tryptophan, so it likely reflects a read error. The CDR3 region has the DNA TGTGCCAGCAGCTTGCGGGGGGGGGACACAGATACGCAGTATCTT. As protein: CASSLRGGDTDTQYL. The chain links TRBV7-2 to TRBJ2-3, with 9 bases lining up with TRBD2. There are 15 residues in the CDR3. Per the germline V gene, CDR1 is SGHTA and CDR2 is FQGNSA. The V segment lost 3 bases and the J segment 2 bases; nucleotides outside the gene matches: 3.

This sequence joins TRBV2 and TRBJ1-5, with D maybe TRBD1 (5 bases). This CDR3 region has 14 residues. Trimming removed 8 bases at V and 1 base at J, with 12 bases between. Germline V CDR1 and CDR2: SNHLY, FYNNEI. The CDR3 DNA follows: TGTGCCAGCGATCCAGGGTGGAGCAATCAGCCCCAGCATTTT. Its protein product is CASDPGWSNQPQHF.

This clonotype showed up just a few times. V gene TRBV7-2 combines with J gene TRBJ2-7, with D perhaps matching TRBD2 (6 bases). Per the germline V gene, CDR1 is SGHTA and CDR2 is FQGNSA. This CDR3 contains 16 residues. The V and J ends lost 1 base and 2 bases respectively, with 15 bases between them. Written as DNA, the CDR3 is TGTGCCAGCAGCTTAGTCTATTGGGGGGAGGCCTACGAGCAGTACTTC. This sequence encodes CASSLVYWGEAYEQYF. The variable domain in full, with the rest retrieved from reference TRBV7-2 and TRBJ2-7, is GAGVSQSPSNKVTEKGKDVELRCDPISGHTALYWYRQSLGQGLEFLIYFQGNSAPDKSGLPSDRFSAERTGGSVSTLTIQRTQQEDSAVYLCASSLVYWGEAYEQYFGPGTRLTVT.